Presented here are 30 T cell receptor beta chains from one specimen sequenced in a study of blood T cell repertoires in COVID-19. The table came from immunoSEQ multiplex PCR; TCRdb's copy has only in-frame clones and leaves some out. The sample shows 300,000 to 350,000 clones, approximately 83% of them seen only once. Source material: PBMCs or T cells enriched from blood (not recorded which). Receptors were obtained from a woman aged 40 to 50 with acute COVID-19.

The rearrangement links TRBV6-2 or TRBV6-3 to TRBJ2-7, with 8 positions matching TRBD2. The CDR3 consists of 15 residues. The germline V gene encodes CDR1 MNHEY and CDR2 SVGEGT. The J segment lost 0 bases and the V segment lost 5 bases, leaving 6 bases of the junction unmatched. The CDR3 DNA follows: TGTGCCAGCAGTAGACTAGCGTTTGACTCCTACGAGCAGTACTTC. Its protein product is CASSRLAFDSYEQYF.

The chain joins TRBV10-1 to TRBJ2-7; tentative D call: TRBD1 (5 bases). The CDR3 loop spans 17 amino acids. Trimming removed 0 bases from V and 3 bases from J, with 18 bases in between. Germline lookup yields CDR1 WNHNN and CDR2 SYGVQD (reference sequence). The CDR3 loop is CASSESKGLLSDYEQYF. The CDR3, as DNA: TGCGCCAGCAGTGAGTCGAAGGGGCTGCTCTCCGACTACGAGCAGTACTTC.

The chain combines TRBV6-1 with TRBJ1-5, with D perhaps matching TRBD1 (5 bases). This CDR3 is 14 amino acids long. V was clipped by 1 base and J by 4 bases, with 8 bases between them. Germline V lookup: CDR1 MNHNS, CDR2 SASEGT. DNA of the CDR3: TGTGCCAGCAGTGAAGGGCGGGGGAATCAGCCCCAGCATTTT. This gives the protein CASSEGRGNQPQHF.

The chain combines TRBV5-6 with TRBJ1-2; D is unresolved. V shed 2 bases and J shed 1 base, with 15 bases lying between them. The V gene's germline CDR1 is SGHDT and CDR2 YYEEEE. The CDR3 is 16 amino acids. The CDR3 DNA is TGTGCCAGCAGCTTAATTCCAGGAGGGAATAACTATGGCTACACCTTC. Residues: CASSLIPGGNNYGYTF.

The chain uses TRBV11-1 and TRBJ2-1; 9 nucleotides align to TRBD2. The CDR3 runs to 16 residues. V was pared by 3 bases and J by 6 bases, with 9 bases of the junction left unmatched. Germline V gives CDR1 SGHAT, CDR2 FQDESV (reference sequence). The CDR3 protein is CASSFIAGVLLNEQFF. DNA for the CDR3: TGTGCCAGCAGCTTTATAGCGGGGGTCTTGCTCAATGAGCAGTTCTTC.

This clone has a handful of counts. The CDR3 DNA reads as TGTGCCAGCAGCTTAGGTATTAGGGCTAGCGACAGTGAGCAGTTCTTC. It specifies CASSLGIRASDSEQFF. The gene calls are TRBV7-2 and TRBJ2-1, with D possibly matching TRBD2 (6 bases). The CDR3 has 16 residues. With 1 base removed from V and 9 bases from J, the gap between germline ends came to 19 bases. Germline-derived CDR1 and CDR2 are SGHTA and FQGNSA.

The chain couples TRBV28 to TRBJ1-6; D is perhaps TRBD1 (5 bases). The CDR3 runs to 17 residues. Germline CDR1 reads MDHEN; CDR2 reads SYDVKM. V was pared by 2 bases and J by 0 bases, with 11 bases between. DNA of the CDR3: TGTGCCAGCAGTTTACCTAGGGGTGGCTCCTATAATTCACCCCTCCACTTT. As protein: CASSLPRGGSYNSPLHF. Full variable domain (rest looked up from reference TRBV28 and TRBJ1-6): DVKVTQSSRYLVKRTGEKVFLECVQDMDHENMFWYRQDPGLGLRLIYFSYDVKMKEKGDIPEGYSVSREKKERFSLILESASTNQTSMYLCASSLPRGGSYNSPLHFGNGTRLTVT.

CDR3 sequence: CASSSGTAINSPLHF. The DNA for the CDR3 is TGTGCCAGTAGTTCAGGGACAGCGATTAATTCACCCCTCCACTTT. This chain joins TRBV19 and TRBJ1-6; TRBD1 matches at 7 bases. Losses at the gene ends were 5 bases for V and 6 bases for J; bases not matched to a gene: 7. This CDR3 contains 15 residues. Germline V gene lookup returns CDR1 LNHDA and CDR2 SQIVND (reference sequence).

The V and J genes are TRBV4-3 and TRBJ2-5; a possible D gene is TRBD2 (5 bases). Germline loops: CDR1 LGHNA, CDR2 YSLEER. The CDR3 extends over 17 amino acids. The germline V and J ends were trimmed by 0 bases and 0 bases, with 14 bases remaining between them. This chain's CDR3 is CASSQDGTGSYQETQYF. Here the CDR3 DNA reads TGCGCCAGCAGCCAAGATGGTACGGGATCCTACCAAGAGACCCAGTACTTC.

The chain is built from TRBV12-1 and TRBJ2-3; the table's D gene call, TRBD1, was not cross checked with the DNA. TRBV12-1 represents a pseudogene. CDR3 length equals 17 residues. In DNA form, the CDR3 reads TGTGCCAGCAGCTTTGCATCAGACAGGGATAACACAGATACGCAGTATTTT. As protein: CASSFASDRDNTDTQYF.

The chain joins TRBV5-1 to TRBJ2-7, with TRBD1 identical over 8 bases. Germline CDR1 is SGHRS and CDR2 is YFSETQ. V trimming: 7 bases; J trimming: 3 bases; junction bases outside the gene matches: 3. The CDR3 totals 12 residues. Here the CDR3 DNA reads TGCGCCAGCGGACAGGGAGGCTACGAGCAGTACTTC. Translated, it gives CASGQGGYEQYF.

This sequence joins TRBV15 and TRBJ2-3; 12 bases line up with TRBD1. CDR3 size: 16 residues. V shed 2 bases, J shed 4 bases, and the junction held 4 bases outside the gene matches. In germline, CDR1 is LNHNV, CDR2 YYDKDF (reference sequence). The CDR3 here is CATSRSGTGGADTQYF. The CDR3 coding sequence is TGTGCCACCAGCAGATCCGGGACAGGGGGCGCAGATACGCAGTATTTT.

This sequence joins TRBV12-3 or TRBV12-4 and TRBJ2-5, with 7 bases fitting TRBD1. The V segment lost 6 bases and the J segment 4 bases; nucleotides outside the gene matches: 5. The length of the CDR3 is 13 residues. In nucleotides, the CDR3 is TGTGCCAGCAGCTTCGGGACAGCAGAGACCCAGTACTTC. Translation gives CASSFGTAETQYF.

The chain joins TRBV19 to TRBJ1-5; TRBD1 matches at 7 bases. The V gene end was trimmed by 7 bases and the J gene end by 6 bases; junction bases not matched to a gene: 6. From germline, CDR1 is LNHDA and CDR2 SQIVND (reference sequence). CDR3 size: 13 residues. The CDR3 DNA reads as TGTGCCAGTAAGAGGGGGCTAAGTCAGCCCCAGCATTTT. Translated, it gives CASKRGLSQPQHF.

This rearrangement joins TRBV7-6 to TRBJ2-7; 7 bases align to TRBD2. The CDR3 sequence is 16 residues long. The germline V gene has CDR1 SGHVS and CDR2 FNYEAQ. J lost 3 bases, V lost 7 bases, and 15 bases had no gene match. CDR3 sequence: CASTPIAGPKYYEQYF. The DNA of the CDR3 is TGTGCCAGCACCCCGATAGCGGGCCCCAAATACTACGAGCAGTACTTC. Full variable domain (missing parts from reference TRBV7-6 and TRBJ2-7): GAGVSQSPRYKVTKRGQDVALRCDPISGHVSLYWYRQALGQGPEFLTYFNYEAQQDKSGLPNDRFSAERPEGSISTLTIQRTEQRDSAMYRCASTPIAGPKYYEQYFGPGTRLTVT.

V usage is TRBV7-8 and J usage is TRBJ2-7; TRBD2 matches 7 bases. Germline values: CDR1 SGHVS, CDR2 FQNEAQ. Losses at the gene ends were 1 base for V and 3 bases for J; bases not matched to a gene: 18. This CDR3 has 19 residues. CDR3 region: CASSLEDSLAVVGSYEQYF. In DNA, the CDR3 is TGTGCCAGCAGCTTAGAGGATTCGCTAGCGGTGGTGGGAAGCTACGAGCAGTACTTC.

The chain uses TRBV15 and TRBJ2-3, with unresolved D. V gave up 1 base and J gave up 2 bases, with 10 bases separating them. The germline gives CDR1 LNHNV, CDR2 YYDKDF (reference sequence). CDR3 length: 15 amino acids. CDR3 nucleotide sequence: TGTGCCACCAGCAGAGCTGCGGAAAACACAGATACGCAGTATTTT. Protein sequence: CATSRAAENTDTQYF.

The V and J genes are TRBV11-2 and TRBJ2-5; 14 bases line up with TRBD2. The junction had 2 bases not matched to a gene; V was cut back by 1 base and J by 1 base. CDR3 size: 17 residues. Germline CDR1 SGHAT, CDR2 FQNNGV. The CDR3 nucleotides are TGTGCCAGCAGCTTAGGGACTAGCGGGAGGAGCCAAGAGACCCAGTACTTC. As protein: CASSLGTSGRSQETQYF.

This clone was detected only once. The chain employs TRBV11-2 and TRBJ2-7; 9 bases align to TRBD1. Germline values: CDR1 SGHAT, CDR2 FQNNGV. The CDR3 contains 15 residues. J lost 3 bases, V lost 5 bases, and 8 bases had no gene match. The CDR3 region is CASSADRGAFYEQYF. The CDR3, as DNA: TGTGCCAGCAGCGCCGACAGGGGGGCTTTCTACGAGCAGTACTTC.

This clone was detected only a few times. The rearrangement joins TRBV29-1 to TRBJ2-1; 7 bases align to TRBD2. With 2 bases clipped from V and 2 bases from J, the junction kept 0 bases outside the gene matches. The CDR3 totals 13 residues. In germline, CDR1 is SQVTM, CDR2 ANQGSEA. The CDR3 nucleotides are TGCAGCGTTGAACTAGCGGCCTACAATGAGCAGTTCTTC. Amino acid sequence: CSVELAAYNEQFF.

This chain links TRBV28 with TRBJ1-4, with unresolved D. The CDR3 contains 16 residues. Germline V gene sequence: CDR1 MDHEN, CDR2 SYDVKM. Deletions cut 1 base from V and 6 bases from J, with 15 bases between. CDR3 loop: CASSLFGVGEDEKLFF. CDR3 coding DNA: TGTGCCAGCAGTTTATTTGGCGTGGGAGAAGATGAAAAACTGTTTTTT.

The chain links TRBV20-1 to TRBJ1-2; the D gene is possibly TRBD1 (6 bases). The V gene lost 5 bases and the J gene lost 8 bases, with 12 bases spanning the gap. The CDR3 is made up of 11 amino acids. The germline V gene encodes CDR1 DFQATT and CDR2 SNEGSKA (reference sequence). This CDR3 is CSAHRVEGYTF. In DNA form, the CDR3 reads TGCAGTGCTCACAGGGTCGAGGGCTACACCTTC.

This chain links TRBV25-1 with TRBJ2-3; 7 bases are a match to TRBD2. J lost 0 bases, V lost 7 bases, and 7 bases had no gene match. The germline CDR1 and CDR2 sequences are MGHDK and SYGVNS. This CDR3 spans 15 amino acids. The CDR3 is CASKSGLVSTDTQYF. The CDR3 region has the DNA TGTGCCAGCAAGTCTGGACTAGTGAGCACAGATACGCAGTATTTT.

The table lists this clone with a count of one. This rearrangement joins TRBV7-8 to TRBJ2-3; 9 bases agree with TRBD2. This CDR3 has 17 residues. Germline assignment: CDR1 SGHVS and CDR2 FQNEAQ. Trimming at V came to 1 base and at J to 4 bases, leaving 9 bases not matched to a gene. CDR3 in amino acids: CASSLGSGLARPDTQYF. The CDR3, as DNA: TGTGCCAGCAGCTTAGGGTCCGGACTAGCGAGGCCAGATACGCAGTATTTT.

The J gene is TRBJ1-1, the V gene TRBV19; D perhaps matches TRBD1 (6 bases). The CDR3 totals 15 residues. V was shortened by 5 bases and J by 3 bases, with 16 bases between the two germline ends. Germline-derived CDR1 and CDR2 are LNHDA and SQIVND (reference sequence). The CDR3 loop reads CASSPDRWSDTEAFF. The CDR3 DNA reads TGTGCCAGTAGTCCTGACAGGTGGTCGGACACTGAAGCTTTCTTT.

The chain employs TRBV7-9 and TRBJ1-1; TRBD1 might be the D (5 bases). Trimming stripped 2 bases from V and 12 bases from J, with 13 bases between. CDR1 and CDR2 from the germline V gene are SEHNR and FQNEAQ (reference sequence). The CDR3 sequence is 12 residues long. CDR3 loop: CASSLLGQGTFF. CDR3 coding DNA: TGTGCCAGCAGCTTACTGGGCCAGGGAACTTTCTTT. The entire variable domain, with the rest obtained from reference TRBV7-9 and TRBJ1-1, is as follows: DTGVSQNPRHKITKRGQNVTFRCDPISEHNRLYWYRQTLGQGPEFLTYFQNEAQLEKSRLLSDRFSAERPKGSFSTLEIQRTEQGDSAMYLCASSLLGQGTFFGQGTRLTVV.

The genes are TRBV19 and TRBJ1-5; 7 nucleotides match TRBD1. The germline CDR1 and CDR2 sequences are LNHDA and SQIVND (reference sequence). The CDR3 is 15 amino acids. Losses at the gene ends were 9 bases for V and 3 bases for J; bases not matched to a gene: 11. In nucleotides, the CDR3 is TGTGCCAGCAGAGGGACAGTAAGAAACAATCAGCCCCAGCATTTT. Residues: CASRGTVRNNQPQHF. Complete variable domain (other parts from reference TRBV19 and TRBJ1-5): DGGITQSPKYLFRKEGQNVTLSCEQNLNHDAMYWYRQDPGQGLRLIYYSQIVNDFQKGDIAEGYSVSREKKESFPLTVTSAQKNPTAFYLCASRGTVRNNQPQHFGDGTRLSIL.

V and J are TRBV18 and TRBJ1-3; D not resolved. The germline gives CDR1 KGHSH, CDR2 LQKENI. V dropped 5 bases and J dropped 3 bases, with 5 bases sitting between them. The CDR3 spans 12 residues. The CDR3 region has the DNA TGTGCCAGCTCATTATTTGGAAACACCATATATTTT. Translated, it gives CASSLFGNTIYF.

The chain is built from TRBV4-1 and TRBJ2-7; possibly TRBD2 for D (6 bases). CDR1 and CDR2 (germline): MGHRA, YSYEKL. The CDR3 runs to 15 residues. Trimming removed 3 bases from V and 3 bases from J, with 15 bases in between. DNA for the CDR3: TGCGCCAGCAGCCATGGAGGGCGAGGGGACTACGAGCAGTACTTC. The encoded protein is CASSHGGRGDYEQYF.

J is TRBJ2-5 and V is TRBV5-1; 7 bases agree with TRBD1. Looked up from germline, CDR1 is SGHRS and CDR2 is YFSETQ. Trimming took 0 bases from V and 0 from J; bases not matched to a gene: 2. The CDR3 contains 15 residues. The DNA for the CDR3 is TGCGCCAGCAGCTTGGGGGGACAGTACCAAGAGACCCAGTACTTC. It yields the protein CASSLGGQYQETQYF.